Each of the 13 T cell receptor beta chains below was sequenced from the same sample in a study of blood T cell repertoires in COVID-19. Sequencing used immunoSEQ multiplex PCR; TCRdb keeps in-frame clones, though not all of them. The table records 190,000 or so clones, roughly 90% of them present only once. Material: PBMCs or T cells enriched from blood (not recorded which). The receptors shown here come from a man aged 18-30 years with acute COVID-19.

The chain recombines TRBV25-1 with TRBJ2-7; 9 nucleotides line up with TRBD2. The CDR3 is 16 residues long. V lost 5 bases to trimming and J lost 2 bases; unmatched junction nucleotides: 10. Germline-derived CDR1 and CDR2 are MGHDK and SYGVNS. Here the CDR3 reads CASSLEREVGTYEQYF. In DNA form, the CDR3 reads TGTGCCAGCAGTCTGGAGCGGGAGGTCGGGACCTACGAGCAGTACTTC.

This sequence joins TRBV28 and TRBJ2-7; 10 bases map to TRBD2. V dropped 3 bases and J dropped 1; count of bases not matched to a gene: 3. CDR3 size: 15 residues. The germline V gene has CDR1 MDHEN and CDR2 SYDVKM. The CDR3 nucleotides read TGTGCCAGCAGTTTGAGACTAGCGGGTTCCTACGAGCAGTACTTC. This gives the protein CASSLRLAGSYEQYF.

The rearrangement joins TRBV28 to TRBJ1-2; D is unclear. Germline loops: CDR1 MDHEN, CDR2 SYDVKM. This CDR3 has 12 amino acids. The ends were cut back, 8 bases at V and 1 base at J, with 8 bases in the middle. Here the CDR3 reads CASQAHNYGYTF. DNA of the CDR3: TGTGCCAGCCAGGCGCATAACTATGGCTACACCTTC.

Here the CDR3 reads CASSEQGANEKLFF. DNA of the CDR3: TGTGCCAGCAGTGAACAGGGGGCAAATGAAAAACTGTTTTTT. The chain has TRBV2 and TRBJ1-4; 8 bases agree with TRBD1. Germline CDR1 SNHLY, CDR2 FYNNEI. V lost 2 bases, J lost 5 bases, and 1 base stayed unmatched. CDR3 length equals 14 residues.

This clone was recorded once. V is TRBV20-1 and J is TRBJ2-7; weak D call: TRBD1 (5 bases). This CDR3 region has 13 residues. Trimming stripped 3 bases from V and 2 bases from J, with 11 bases between. CDR1 and CDR2 (germline): DFQATT, SNEGSKA (reference sequence). The CDR3 DNA sequence: TGCAGTGCTAGTGGTGACAGCGCCTACGAGCAGTACTTC. Translation gives CSASGDSAYEQYF.

The V gene is TRBV6-2 or TRBV6-3, the J gene TRBJ2-5, with TRBD2 matching over 9 bases. CDR1 and CDR2 from the germline V gene are MNHEY and SVGEGT. The CDR3 contains 15 residues. V lost 0 bases and J lost 4; bases outside the gene matches: 3. The CDR3 region is CASSYSSGSAETQYF. The DNA for the CDR3 is TGTGCCAGCAGTTACTCTAGCGGGAGTGCAGAGACCCAGTACTTC.

This clone was picked up one time. Other nucleotide sequences from this sample produce the same CDR3. This sequence joins TRBV29-1 and TRBJ1-5, with 8 bases that match TRBD1. In germline, CDR1 is SQVTM, CDR2 ANQGSEA. V shed 4 bases, J shed 6 bases, and the junction held 5 bases outside the gene matches. The CDR3 is 13 amino acids. The CDR3, as DNA: TGCAGCGTTGGCGGACAGGGCGGTCAGCCCCAGCATTTT. Residues: CSVGGQGGQPQHF.

The chain uses TRBV27 and TRBJ2-1; 7 bases agree with TRBD1. After removal of 7 bases from V and 9 bases from J, the junction contained 12 bases not matched to a gene. Looked up from germline, CDR1 is MNHEY and CDR2 is SMNVEV (reference sequence). The CDR3 spans 14 residues. The CDR3 sequence is CASTTGTVTREQFF. In DNA, the CDR3 is TGTGCCAGCACAACCGGGACAGTTACGCGTGAGCAGTTCTTC.

The rearrangement uses TRBV5-1 and TRBJ1-3; D possibly corresponds to TRBD1 (6 bases). CDR1 and CDR2 (germline): SGHRS, YFSETQ. Trimming took 2 bases from V and 0 from J, leaving 12 bases between them. The CDR3 is 16 amino acids. The CDR3 DNA reads as TGCGCCAGCAGCTTCGGGGGGCTCAGCTCTGGAAACACCATATATTTT. Protein sequence: CASSFGGLSSGNTIYF.

The V and J genes are TRBV30 and TRBJ2-7; 10 bases are shared with TRBD1. J lost 3 bases, V lost 4 bases, and 3 bases had no gene match. In germline, CDR1 is GTSNPN, CDR2 SVGIG (reference sequence). This CDR3 is built from 13 residues. Here the CDR3 reads CAWTDRGFYEQYF. Here the CDR3 DNA reads TGTGCCTGGACGGACAGGGGGTTCTACGAGCAGTACTTC.

CDR3 region: CASSLDAWGYTF. The CDR3 DNA reads as TGTGCCAGCAGTTTAGATGCGTGGGGCTACACCTTC. This rearrangement joins TRBV28 to TRBJ1-2; D unresolved. V lost 2 bases and J lost 8, with 9 bases in between. Germline V CDR1 and CDR2: MDHEN, SYDVKM. The CDR3 covers 12 residues.

This clone was detected a few times. This chain uses TRBV4-1 with TRBJ1-2; D is unclear. Germline V gives CDR1 MGHRA, CDR2 YSYEKL. This CDR3 has 15 residues. Trimming removed 5 bases from V and 8 bases from J, with 21 bases in between. The CDR3 reads CASSLDSGRGHGYTF. CDR3 coding DNA: TGCGCCAGCAGCTTAGATTCCGGGAGAGGGCACGGCTACACCTTC.

This sequence joins TRBV7-9 and TRBJ1-1, with TRBD1 identical over 8 bases. Losses at the gene ends were 4 bases for V and 3 bases for J; bases not matched to a gene: 4. The CDR3 covers 14 residues. Germline CDR1 SEHNR, CDR2 FQNEAQ (reference sequence). The CDR3 bases are TGTGCCAGCAGCTCCGGACAGGGCGACACTGAAGCTTTCTTT. Its translation: CASSSGQGDTEAFF.